This TCR beta chain was found in a study of blood T cell repertoires in COVID-19. Study-wide background: Both acute and convalescent COVID-19 samples were obtained from the United States, Italy and Spain. The cDNA or gDNA used as material had been derived from T cells, B-cell-depleted T cells, or PBMCs.

Authors' data handling: Amplification with reference gene primers provided the estimates of nucleated cell counts. Only in-frame clones appear in the TCRdb table, and some are missing; sequencing was by immunoSEQ multiplex PCR. That table gives V, J and clone size, and the DNA gave D and trimming. The sample has roughly 110,000 clones, 84% seen once; the top ten hold approximately 4.1%. V was pared by 4 bases and J by 0 bases, with 11 bases between. The CDR3 contains 15 residues. Germline V CDR1 and CDR2: MGHRA, YSYEKL. The clonotype was recovered from a human donor in a cohort sampled during active COVID-19. The sequenced sample was peripheral blood. The chain carries TRBV4-1 and TRBJ2-3, with TRBD2 as a possible D gene (6 bases). As DNA, the CDR3 is TGCGCCAGCAGCCCCCTTGGGGGGAGCACAGATACGCAGTATTTT. This gives the protein CASSPLGGSTDTQYF.